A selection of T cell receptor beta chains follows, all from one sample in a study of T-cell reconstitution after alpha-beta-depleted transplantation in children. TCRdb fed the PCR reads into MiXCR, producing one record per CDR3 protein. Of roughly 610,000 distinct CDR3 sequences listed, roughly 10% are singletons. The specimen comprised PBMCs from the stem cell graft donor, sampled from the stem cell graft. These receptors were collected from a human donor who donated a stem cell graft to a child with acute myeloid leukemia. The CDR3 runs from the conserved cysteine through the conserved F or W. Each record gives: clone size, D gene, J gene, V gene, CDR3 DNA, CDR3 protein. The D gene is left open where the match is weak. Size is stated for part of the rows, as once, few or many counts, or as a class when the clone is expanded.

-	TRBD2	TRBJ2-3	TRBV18	TGTGCCAGCTCACTCGCTAGCGGGGCTATGGATACGCAGTATTTT	CASSLASGAMDTQYF
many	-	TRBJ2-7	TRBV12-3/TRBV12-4	TGTGCCAGCAGTTTAAGATGGGACGAGCAGTACTTC	CASSLRWDEQYF
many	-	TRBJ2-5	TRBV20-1	TGCAGTGCTAGGGCGCCAGGGCGCGTCCAAGAGACCCAGTACTTC	CSARAPGRVQETQYF
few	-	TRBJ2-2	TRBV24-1	TGTGCCACCAGTTTTCGGGACACCGGGGAGCTGTTTTTT	CATSFRDTGELFF
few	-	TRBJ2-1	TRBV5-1	TGCGCCAGCAGCGCCGGGACCATGGGCCAGAAGCAGTTCTTC	CASSAGTMGQKQFF
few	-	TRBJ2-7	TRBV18	TGTGCCAGCTCATTCCAGGGACGTAGGGAGCAGTACTTC	CASSFQGRREQYF
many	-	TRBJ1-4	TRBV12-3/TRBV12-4	TGTGCCAGCAGTTTAGGAGGCACTAATGAAAAACTGTTTTTT	CASSLGGTNEKLFF
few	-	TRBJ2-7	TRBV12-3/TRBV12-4	TGTGCCAGCAGTCCAATAGGGGGACTACGAACCTACGAGCAGTACTTC	CASSPIGGLRTYEQYF
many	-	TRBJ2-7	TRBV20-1	TGCAGTGCCCCGGACACATACTACTACGAGCAGTACTTC	CSAPDTYYYEQYF
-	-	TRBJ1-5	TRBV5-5	TGTGCCAGCAGCCCTGGACGGCTAAATCAGCCCCAGCATTTT	CASSPGRLNQPQHF
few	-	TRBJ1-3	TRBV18	TGTGCCAGCTCGCCGGACCCCTCTGGAAACACCATATATTTT	CASSPDPSGNTIYF
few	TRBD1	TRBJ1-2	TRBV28	TGTGCCATCCTCATTGGACAGGGGGCCAACTATGGCTACACCTTC	CAILIGQGANYGYTF
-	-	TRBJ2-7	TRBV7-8	TGTGCCAGCAGCTTAATGGCTAGCGTTCCCTACGAGCAGTACTTC	CASSLMASVPYEQYF
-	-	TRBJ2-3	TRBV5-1	TGCGCCAGCAGCACCGATAACACAGATACGCAGTATTTT	CASSTDNTDTQYF
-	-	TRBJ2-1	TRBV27	TGTGCCAGCAGTTTCCGGGAGGGGGCTAGAAATGAGCAGTTCTTC	CASSFREGARNEQFF
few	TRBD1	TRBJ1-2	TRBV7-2	TGTGCCAGCAGCAGGCCGGGACAGGTCTATGGCTACACCTTC	CASSRPGQVYGYTF
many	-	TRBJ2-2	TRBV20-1	TGCAGTGCTAGGATCACCGGGGAGCTGTTTTTT	CSARITGELFF